This entry concerns a single T cell receptor (beta chain). These data come from a study of blood T cell repertoires in COVID-19. Study-wide context: Collection of acute and convalescent COVID-19 samples took place in the United States, Italy and Spain.

J gave up 9 bases and V 5 bases, and 9 bases lay outside the gene matches. There are 14 residues in the CDR3. Germline-derived CDR1 and CDR2 are KGHDR and SFDVKD. In the original analysis: Reference gene primer amplification gave estimated nucleated cell counts. Generated by immunoSEQ multiplex PCR, the TCRdb table keeps only in-frame clones and is missing some. The DNA was the basis for D and trimming; V, J and clone size are from that table. This table holds roughly 190,000 clones, approximately 87% found once. Sequenced material: peripheral blood. J is TRBJ2-1 and V is TRBV24-1; 7 bases agree with TRBD2. The sequence was obtained from a man aged 18-30 years with active or convalescent COVID-19. DNA of the CDR3: TGTGCCACCAGTGGTACTTTAGGGAGGGGTGAGCAGTTCTTC. Its translation is CATSGTLGRGEQFF.